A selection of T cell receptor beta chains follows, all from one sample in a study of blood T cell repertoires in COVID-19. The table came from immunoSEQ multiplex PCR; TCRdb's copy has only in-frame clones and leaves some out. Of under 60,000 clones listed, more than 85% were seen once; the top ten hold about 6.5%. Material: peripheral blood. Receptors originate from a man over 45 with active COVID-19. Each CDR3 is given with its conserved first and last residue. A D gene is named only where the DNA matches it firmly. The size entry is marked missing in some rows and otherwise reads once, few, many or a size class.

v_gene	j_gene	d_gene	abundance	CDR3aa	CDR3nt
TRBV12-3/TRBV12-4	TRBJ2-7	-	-	CASSSNTREQYF	TGTGCCAGCAGTTCGAATACACGCGAGCAGTACTTC
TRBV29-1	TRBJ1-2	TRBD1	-	CSVELWTGYYGYTF	TGCAGCGTTGAACTCTGGACAGGATACTATGGCTACACCTTC
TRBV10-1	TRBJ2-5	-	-	CASSAGWQETQYF	TGCGCCAGCAGCGCAGGGTGGCAAGAGACCCAGTACTTC
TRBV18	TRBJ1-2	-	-	CASSPRNRASTIYGYTF	TGTGCCAGCTCACCGAGGAACAGGGCCTCCACTATATATGGCTACACCTTC
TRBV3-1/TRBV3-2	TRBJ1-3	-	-	CASRSLSGNTIYF	TGTGCCAGCAGAAGCCTCTCTGGAAACACCATATATTTT
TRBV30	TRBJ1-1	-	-	CAWSVQSNTEAFF	TGTGCCTGGAGTGTACAGAGTAACACTGAAGCTTTCTTT
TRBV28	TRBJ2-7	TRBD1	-	CASSPDRGYEQYF	TGTGCCAGCAGCCCGGACAGGGGCTACGAGCAGTACTTC
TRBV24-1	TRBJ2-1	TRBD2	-	CATSDNLRGGINNEQFF	TGTGCCACCAGTGACAACCTCCGGGGGGGGATTAACAATGAGCAGTTCTTC
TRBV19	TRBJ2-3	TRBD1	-	CASSISGQTTDTQYF	TGTGCCAGTAGTATCTCGGGACAGACCACAGATACGCAGTATTTT
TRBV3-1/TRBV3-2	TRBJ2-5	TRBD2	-	CASSQASTSGRWGPRETQYF	TGTGCCAGCAGCCAAGCTTCGACTAGCGGGAGATGGGGCCCAAGAGAGACCCAGTACTTC
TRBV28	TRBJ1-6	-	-	CASSYTQTVGPLHF	TGTGCCAGCAGCTATACTCAGACGGTCGGGCCCCTCCACTTT
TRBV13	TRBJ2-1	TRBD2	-	CASSLGRSSGRSYNEQFF	TGTGCCAGCAGCTTAGGCCGGTCTAGCGGGAGATCCTACAATGAGCAGTTCTTC
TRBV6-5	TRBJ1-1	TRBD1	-	CASTVQGALTEAFF	TGTGCCAGCACGGTTCAGGGGGCTCTCACTGAAGCTTTCTTT
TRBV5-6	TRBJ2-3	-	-	CASSLESGSTDTQYF	TGTGCCAGCAGCTTGGAAAGCGGTAGCACAGATACGCAGTATTTT
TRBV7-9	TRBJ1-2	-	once	CASSLSRQNNGYTF	TGTGCCAGCAGCTTATCCCGACAGAATAATGGCTACACCTTC
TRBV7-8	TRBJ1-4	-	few	CASSSQGTNEKLFF	TGTGCCAGCAGCTCTCAGGGAACTAATGAAAAACTGTTTTTT
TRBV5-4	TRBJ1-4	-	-	CASSLTVNEKLFF	TGTGCCAGCAGCTTGACAGTAAATGAAAAACTGTTTTTT
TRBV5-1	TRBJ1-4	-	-	CASSLQQGTNEKLFF	TGCGCCAGCAGCCTACAACAGGGTACTAATGAAAAACTGTTTTTT